The present TCR beta chain was sequenced within a study of blood T cell repertoires in COVID-19. Source study methods: Amplification of reference gene primers provided the estimated nucleated cell counts. TCRdb's table, derived via immunoSEQ multiplex PCR, lists solely in-frame clones and lacks some. V, J and clone size are those of that table, while D and trimming were read from the DNA. The table has 140,000 or so clones, around nine tenths seen once. V lost 9 bases and J lost 7; bases outside the gene matches: 8. The CDR3 is 14 amino acids. Germline CDR1 is KGHDR and CDR2 is SFDVKD. The TCR was taken from a man between 60 and 70 years old with active or convalescent COVID-19. The chain couples TRBV24-1 to TRBJ1-1; 12 bases are shared with TRBD1. What was sequenced was peripheral blood. The CDR3 nucleotides read TGTGCCACCTCCCCCGGGACAGGGGGCTTTGAAGCTTTCTTT. Translating gives CATSPGTGGFEAFF.